These T cell receptor beta chains were read from a single sample in a study of long-term antiretroviral therapy in people with HIV. Sequencing was performed with immunoSEQ multiplex PCR; in TCRdb, only in-frame clones are kept and a portion is missing. Of tens of thousands of clones in the sample, around four fifths were seen once. The sample in question was unsorted PBMCs, obtained 1 year after starting antiretroviral therapy. Receptors were obtained from a man aged 18 to 29 with HIV. CDR3s leave out the opening cysteine and the closing phenylalanine or tryptophan. The order of the fields is V gene, clone size, CDR3 protein. Only part of the rows carry a size: once, few, many, or a class if the clone is expanded.

v_gene: TRBV5-5; abundance: once; CDR3aa: ASSSLTGANTEAF
v_gene: TRBV7-2; abundance: NA; CDR3aa: ASSQGWETEAF
v_gene: TRBV28; abundance: NA; CDR3aa: ASSQLAGAKETQY
v_gene: TRBV10-2; abundance: NA; CDR3aa: ASSNIQRTGLETQY
v_gene: TRBV19; abundance: NA; CDR3aa: ASSIGKTGELF
v_gene: TRBV4-1; abundance: few; CDR3aa: ASSQESPINQPQH
v_gene: TRBV6-5; abundance: NA; CDR3aa: ASSSPRELGTDTQY
v_gene: TRBV7-9; abundance: NA; CDR3aa: ASSPARFGTGRGTEAF
v_gene: TRBV7-9; abundance: NA; CDR3aa: ASSPGPGLYEQY
v_gene: TRBV5-1; abundance: NA; CDR3aa: ASSRGPTYEQY
v_gene: TRBV5-1; abundance: few; CDR3aa: ASSLGGRGSTGELF
v_gene: TRBV18; abundance: NA; CDR3aa: ASFGGGSTDTQY
v_gene: TRBV28; abundance: NA; CDR3aa: ASNRNDYEQY
v_gene: TRBV12-5; abundance: NA; CDR3aa: ASGPDGGIGFYEQY
v_gene: TRBV19; abundance: NA; CDR3aa: ASKPLEGAGGYT
v_gene: TRBV18; abundance: once; CDR3aa: ASSPSAVNEKLF
v_gene: TRBV7-8; abundance: once; CDR3aa: ASSSTSGTGGEQF
v_gene: TRBV2; abundance: NA; CDR3aa: ASSARDGYT
v_gene: TRBV5-6; abundance: NA; CDR3aa: ASSLEGLGYGYT
v_gene: TRBV6-5; abundance: NA; CDR3aa: ASSSGAVEAQY
v_gene: TRBV5-1; abundance: NA; CDR3aa: ASSLRGGGALYNEQF
v_gene: TRBV6-5; abundance: NA; CDR3aa: ASSYSSGGAQETQY
v_gene: TRBV4-1; abundance: NA; CDR3aa: ASSQDIFLGGYLF
v_gene: TRBV9; abundance: once; CDR3aa: ASSVEGDRVTEAF
v_gene: TRBV7-6; abundance: NA; CDR3aa: ASSKRSTSGRQETQY
v_gene: TRBV7-2; abundance: NA; CDR3aa: ASSPPRWGSSYEQY
v_gene: TRBV5-6; abundance: NA; CDR3aa: ASRANRRVPGELF
v_gene: TRBV5-1; abundance: NA; CDR3aa: ASSGWGQETQY
v_gene: TRBV19; abundance: NA; CDR3aa: ASSTQGMNTEAF
v_gene: TRBV11-2; abundance: NA; CDR3aa: ASSSATGPRTGELF
v_gene: TRBV7-2; abundance: NA; CDR3aa: ASSFGDINQPQH
v_gene: TRBV28; abundance: NA; CDR3aa: ASSLSRDRVIDYGYT
v_gene: TRBV5-6; abundance: NA; CDR3aa: ASSPGTSATYEQY
v_gene: TRBV19; abundance: NA; CDR3aa: ASSQGQPLMNTEAF
v_gene: TRBV27; abundance: NA; CDR3aa: ASSWTSGAPSAKNIQY
v_gene: TRBV6-4; abundance: NA; CDR3aa: ASSQTSGSYEQY
v_gene: TRBV14; abundance: NA; CDR3aa: ASSQVGTYTYEQY
v_gene: TRBV6-4; abundance: NA; CDR3aa: ASSRDGWNSEAF
v_gene: TRBV25-1; abundance: NA; CDR3aa: ASSESDRHNEQF
v_gene: TRBV19; abundance: NA; CDR3aa: ASSMLAGDLYTDTQY
v_gene: TRBV6-4; abundance: NA; CDR3aa: ASSDPWEDTQY
v_gene: TRBV5-1; abundance: NA; CDR3aa: ASSSGGGYEQY
v_gene: TRBV13; abundance: NA; CDR3aa: ASTPGRVNNSPLH
v_gene: TRBV6-5; abundance: once; CDR3aa: ASILLLRLQETQY
v_gene: TRBV11-2; abundance: NA; CDR3aa: ASSLDRGSHEQY